A selection of T cell receptor beta chains follows, all from one sample in a study of response to subunit inactivated influenza vaccine. Using its own MiXCR run on the RT-PCR reads, TCRdb lists one record per CDR3 protein. The data hold approximately 500,000 distinct CDR3 sequences, with 10% to 15% observed a single time. Sample: PBMCs from blood, taken 45 days after vaccination. Receptor source: a man in his forties or fifties who received an inactivated influenza vaccine. CDR3s include the opening cysteine and the closing phenylalanine or tryptophan. D genes are given only for firm matches. Clone size, where shown, is once, few, many, or a class for clones that have expanded.

d_gene,j_gene,abundance,v_gene,CDR3aa,CDR3nt
TRBD2,TRBJ2-3,many,TRBV29-1,CSVALAGPDTQYF,TGCAGCGTTGCCCTAGCGGGACCAGATACGCAGTATTTT
.,TRBJ1-1,few,TRBV20-1,CSAQLSGGPNTEAFF,TGCAGTGCTCAGCTTTCGGGGGGCCCGAACACTGAAGCTTTCTTT
.,TRBJ2-2,many,TRBV20-1,CSARPPDPGELFF,TGCAGTGCTAGACCACCGGACCCCGGGGAGCTGTTTTTT
.,TRBJ1-5,.,TRBV12-3/TRBV12-4,CASSLDSGYQPQHF,TGTGCCAGCAGTTTAGATTCAGGGTACCAGCCCCAGCATTTT
.,TRBJ2-6,few,TRBV3-1,CASSQAPTGISGANVLTF,TGTGCCAGCAGCCAAGCGCCGACAGGAATCTCTGGGGCCAACGTCCTGACTTTC
.,TRBJ1-5,few,TRBV6-1,CASSGPGYQPQHF,TGTGCCAGCAGTGGTCCGGGGTATCAGCCCCAGCATTTT
.,TRBJ2-1,few,TRBV10-1,CASSDPRALSSYNEQFF,TGCGCCAGCAGTGACCCCAGGGCCCTGAGCTCCTACAATGAGCAGTTCTTC
.,TRBJ1-1,few,TRBV5-6,CASSLTSSEAFF,TGTGCCAGCAGCTTGACATCCTCCGAAGCTTTCTTT
TRBD1,TRBJ2-3,few,TRBV7-2,CASSLPGTGKDTQYF,TGTGCCAGCAGCTTACCAGGGACAGGGAAAGATACGCAGTATTTT
TRBD1,TRBJ1-1,few,TRBV6-1,CASRPANRGRNTEAFF,TGTGCCAGCAGACCCGCCAACAGGGGGCGGAACACTGAAGCTTTCTTT
TRBD2,TRBJ2-3,few,TRBV9,CASSVDRGVSTDTQYF,TGTGCCAGCAGCGTAGACCGGGGGGTCAGCACAGATACGCAGTATTTT
.,TRBJ1-4,.,TRBV5-1,CASSLGRSGEKLFF,TGCGCCAGCAGCTTAGGGCGATCGGGTGAAAAACTGTTTTTT
.,TRBJ2-7,few,TRBV5-1,CASSRGTDLREQYF,TGCGCCAGCAGCCGAGGGACGGACCTTAGGGAGCAGTACTTC
.,TRBJ2-7,.,TRBV20-1,CSASPRGGEQYF,TGCAGTGCTAGTCCCCGGGGAGGCGAGCAGTACTTC
TRBD1,TRBJ2-7,few,TRBV6-2/TRBV6-3,CASSHQGTATYEQYF,TGTGCCAGCAGTCACCAGGGGACAGCGACTTACGAGCAGTACTTC
TRBD1,TRBJ2-7,many,TRBV12-3/TRBV12-4,CASSDRDRASYEQYF,TGTGCCAGCAGTGACCGGGACAGGGCCTCCTACGAGCAGTACTTC
TRBD1,TRBJ2-3,few,TRBV6-2/TRBV6-3,CASSYSPGQGADTQYF,TGTGCCAGCAGTTACTCCCCGGGACAGGGGGCAGATACGCAGTATTTT
TRBD2,TRBJ2-7,few,TRBV19,CASSTGTSGAYEQYF,TGTGCCAGTAGTACAGGGACTAGCGGGGCCTACGAGCAGTACTTC
TRBD1,TRBJ2-4,few,TRBV4-2,CASSQEQGVAKNIQYF,TGTGCCAGCAGCCAAGAGCAGGGGGTAGCCAAAAACATTCAGTACTTC
.,TRBJ1-2,.,TRBV7-9,CASSPPWASNYGYTF,TGTGCCAGCAGCCCCCCGTGGGCCTCTAACTATGGCTACACCTTC
.,TRBJ1-2,.,TRBV28,CASSAGGTRGSYGYTF,TGTGCCAGCAGTGCAGGAGGGACACGGGGGTCCTATGGCTACACCTTC
.,TRBJ1-2,few,TRBV20-1,CSASGTTNYGYTF,TGCAGTGCTAGTGGCACAACTAACTATGGCTACACCTTC
TRBD2,TRBJ2-1,.,TRBV12-3/TRBV12-4,CASRPSRGGPYNEQFF,TGTGCCAGCCGACCGAGCCGGGGGGGCCCCTACAATGAGCAGTTCTTC
TRBD1,TRBJ2-7,few,TRBV7-2,CASSLGQGALYEQYF,TGTGCCAGCAGCTTGGGACAGGGGGCTCTCTACGAGCAGTACTTC
TRBD2,TRBJ2-5,few,TRBV12-3/TRBV12-4,CASSREAGGPKETQYF,TGTGCCAGCAGCCGAGAAGCGGGGGGGCCTAAGGAGACCCAGTACTTC
TRBD1,TRBJ1-2,few,TRBV12-3/TRBV12-4,CASSLWHRGDYGYTF,TGTGCCAGCAGTTTATGGCACAGGGGCGACTATGGCTACACCTTC
.,TRBJ1-1,few,TRBV5-6,CASSSTGPSGTNTEAFF,TGTGCCAGCAGCTCTACAGGGCCAAGTGGGACGAACACTGAAGCTTTCTTT
.,TRBJ2-3,.,TRBV12-3/TRBV12-4,CASSWVSGSGTDTQYF,TGTGCCAGCAGTTGGGTAAGCGGTTCGGGCACAGATACGCAGTATTTT
TRBD1,TRBJ1-2,.,TRBV7-2,CASSLGSGTGGNGYTF,TGTGCCAGCAGCTTAGGTTCAGGGACAGGGGGCAATGGCTACACCTTC
TRBD2,TRBJ2-5,.,TRBV20-1,CSARSTSGKETQYF,TGCAGTGCTAGATCCACTAGCGGGAAAGAGACCCAGTACTTC
.,TRBJ1-5,.,TRBV4-3,CASSQVLIGANQPQHF,TGCGCCAGCAGCCAAGTTTTAATCGGGGCCAATCAGCCCCAGCATTTT
TRBD2,TRBJ2-1,.,TRBV11-2,CASSGGAGDPYNEQFF,TGTGCCAGCAGCGGGGGAGCGGGAGACCCCTACAATGAGCAGTTCTTC
.,TRBJ2-3,few,TRBV7-9,CASSFDTGRRDTQYF,TGTGCCAGCAGCTTTGACACAGGGAGGAGAGATACGCAGTATTTT
TRBD2,TRBJ2-2,.,TRBV6-5,CASSLLGLAGATTGELFF,TGTGCCAGCAGTTTGCTCGGACTAGCGGGAGCGACCACCGGGGAGCTGTTTTTT
.,TRBJ2-1,many,TRBV6-5,CASSRPGNEQFF,TGTGCCAGCAGTCGACCAGGGAATGAGCAGTTCTTC
.,TRBJ2-1,many,TRBV20-1,CSASYRNEQFF,TGCAGTGCTAGTTATCGCAATGAGCAGTTCTTC
.,TRBJ2-7,.,TRBV11-2,CASSGFRGGLEQYF,TGTGCCAGCAGCGGATTCAGGGGGGGTCTCGAGCAGTACTTC
TRBD1,TRBJ2-3,.,TRBV28,CASGSGQGSTDTQYF,TGTGCCAGCGGATCCGGACAGGGTAGCACAGATACGCAGTATTTT
.,TRBJ2-2,few,TRBV5-1,CASRQTGYTGELFF,TGCGCCAGCAGGCAAACAGGGTACACCGGGGAGCTGTTTTTT
.,TRBJ1-5,many,TRBV12-3/TRBV12-4,CASSLDGNQPQHF,TGTGCCAGCAGTTTAGATGGCAATCAGCCCCAGCATTTT
.,TRBJ1-2,few,TRBV28,CASSSPSALNYGYTF,TGTGCCAGCAGTTCCCCCTCCGCTCTTAACTATGGCTACACCTTC
.,TRBJ2-3,few,TRBV12-3/TRBV12-4,CASSPWTRRSTDTQYF,TGTGCCAGCAGTCCTTGGACACGAAGGAGCACAGATACGCAGTATTTT
.,TRBJ1-2,.,TRBV12-3/TRBV12-4,CASSSLGLYGYTF,TGTGCCAGCAGTTCGCTGGGACTCTATGGCTACACCTTC
.,TRBJ2-7,few,TRBV6-2/TRBV6-3,CASSYRGFSGHEQYF,TGTGCCAGCAGTTACAGGGGCTTTAGTGGACACGAGCAGTACTTC
.,TRBJ2-7,few,TRBV7-2,CASSSMGVADEQYF,TGTGCCAGCAGCTCGATGGGGGTAGCGGACGAGCAGTACTTC
.,TRBJ1-5,few,TRBV5-1,CASSLRGAANQPQHF,TGCGCCAGCAGCTTGAGGGGGGCGGCCAATCAGCCCCAGCATTTT
TRBD2,TRBJ2-7,.,TRBV5-1,CASSSLVGTSVSYEQYF,TGCGCCAGCAGCTCCTTGGTAGGGACTAGCGTCTCCTACGAGCAGTACTTC
.,TRBJ2-7,.,TRBV5-1,CASSLVAGSLDEQYF,TGCGCCAGCAGCTTGGTGGCAGGGAGCCTCGACGAGCAGTACTTC